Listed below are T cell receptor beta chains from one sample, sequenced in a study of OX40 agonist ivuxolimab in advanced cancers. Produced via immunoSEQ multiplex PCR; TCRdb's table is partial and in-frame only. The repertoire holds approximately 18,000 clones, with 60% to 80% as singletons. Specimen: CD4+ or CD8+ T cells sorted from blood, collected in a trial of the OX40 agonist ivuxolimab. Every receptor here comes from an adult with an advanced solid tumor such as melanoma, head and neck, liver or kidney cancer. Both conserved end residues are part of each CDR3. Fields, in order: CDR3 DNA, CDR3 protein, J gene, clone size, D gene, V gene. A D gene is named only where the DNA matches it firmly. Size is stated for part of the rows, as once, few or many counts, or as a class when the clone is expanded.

cdr3_nt: TGTGCCAGCAGCTTATCCGGGGAGCTGTTTTTT
cdr3_aa: CASSLSGELFF
j_call: TRBJ2-2
clone_size: .
d_call: .
v_call: TRBV7-2

cdr3_nt: TGTGCCACCAGCTCCCGGGACAGGAGGAACAATGAGCAGTTCTTC
cdr3_aa: CATSSRDRRNNEQFF
j_call: TRBJ2-1
clone_size: few
d_call: TRBD1
v_call: TRBV15

cdr3_nt: TGTGCCAGCAGTCTCCTGGACGAAAGCACAGATACGCAGTATTTT
cdr3_aa: CASSLLDESTDTQYF
j_call: TRBJ2-3
clone_size: .
d_call: .
v_call: TRBV28

cdr3_nt: TGCAGCGTACCCGGGACAGGGCTTTACGAGCAGTACTTC
cdr3_aa: CSVPGTGLYEQYF
j_call: TRBJ2-7
clone_size: .
d_call: TRBD1
v_call: TRBV29-1

cdr3_nt: TGTGCCAGCAGTACCCGGACTACCAGCACAGATACGCAGTATTTT
cdr3_aa: CASSTRTTSTDTQYF
j_call: TRBJ2-3
clone_size: medium-sized
d_call: .
v_call: TRBV27

cdr3_nt: TGCGCCAGCAGCCACCAGGATCAAGAGACCCAGTACTTC
cdr3_aa: CASSHQDQETQYF
j_call: TRBJ2-5
clone_size: .
d_call: .
v_call: TRBV4-3

cdr3_nt: TGTGCCAGCAGTGACGGGACACCTCATAACTATGGCTACACCTTC
cdr3_aa: CASSDGTPHNYGYTF
j_call: TRBJ1-2
clone_size: once
d_call: .
v_call: TRBV27

cdr3_nt: TGTGCCTGGGAGCCGGGACAGGGGAGCTCCTACGAGCAGTACTTC
cdr3_aa: CAWEPGQGSSYEQYF
j_call: TRBJ2-7
clone_size: .
d_call: TRBD1
v_call: TRBV30

cdr3_nt: TGTGCCAGCAGTTTATATGGAGGGATTATCACAGATACGCAGTATTTT
cdr3_aa: CASSLYGGIITDTQYF
j_call: TRBJ2-3
clone_size: .
d_call: .
v_call: TRBV27

cdr3_nt: TGTGCCAGCAGCGGGATGGACGGGAGACAGGGCCAAGAGACCCAGTACTTC
cdr3_aa: CASSGMDGRQGQETQYF
j_call: TRBJ2-5
clone_size: .
d_call: .
v_call: TRBV13

cdr3_nt: TGTGCCAGCAGTTCCGGGACCGCTAGCAATCAGCCCCAGCATTTT
cdr3_aa: CASSSGTASNQPQHF
j_call: TRBJ1-5
clone_size: few
d_call: .
v_call: TRBV7-9

cdr3_nt: TGTGCCAGCCGACAGGGGACCTACAATGAGCAGTTCTTC
cdr3_aa: CASRQGTYNEQFF
j_call: TRBJ2-1
clone_size: few
d_call: TRBD1
v_call: TRBV27

cdr3_nt: TGTGCCAGCAGCTACCCGGGGGGGGGCTCTGAAAAACTGTTTTTT
cdr3_aa: CASSYPGGGSEKLFF
j_call: TRBJ1-4
clone_size: .
d_call: .
v_call: TRBV7-9

cdr3_nt: TGTGCCATCACCCAGGACCGGACAGGGGAGGCCGAGCAGTACTTC
cdr3_aa: CAITQDRTGEAEQYF
j_call: TRBJ2-7
clone_size: .
d_call: TRBD1
v_call: TRBV10-3

cdr3_nt: TGTGCCAGTAGTATCGGGCGGCGCTCCTACGAGCAGTACTTC
cdr3_aa: CASSIGRRSYEQYF
j_call: TRBJ2-7
clone_size: .
d_call: .
v_call: TRBV19

cdr3_nt: TGTGCCAGCAGTTTAACGGGGGCCCTCTACGAGCAGTACTTC
cdr3_aa: CASSLTGALYEQYF
j_call: TRBJ2-7
clone_size: .
d_call: .
v_call: TRBV28

cdr3_nt: TGTGCCAGCAGCCAGGGACTAGCGGGAGTCTACGAGCAGTACTTC
cdr3_aa: CASSQGLAGVYEQYF
j_call: TRBJ2-7
clone_size: .
d_call: TRBD2
v_call: TRBV4-2

cdr3_nt: TGTGCCAGCAGATCACAGGGATGGACTGAAGCTTTCTTT
cdr3_aa: CASRSQGWTEAFF
j_call: TRBJ1-1
clone_size: .
d_call: .
v_call: TRBV28

cdr3_nt: TGTGCCAGCAGCACGGAGGGCGGGAATGAAAAACTGTTTTTT
cdr3_aa: CASSTEGGNEKLFF
j_call: TRBJ1-4
clone_size: .
d_call: .
v_call: TRBV28

cdr3_nt: TGTGCCAGCAGTAAACCGGGACAAGACTACGAGCAGTACTTC
cdr3_aa: CASSKPGQDYEQYF
j_call: TRBJ2-7
clone_size: once
d_call: .
v_call: TRBV2

cdr3_nt: TGTGCCAGCAGCGATGGAAACACCATATATTTT
cdr3_aa: CASSDGNTIYF
j_call: TRBJ1-3
clone_size: .
d_call: .
v_call: TRBV2

cdr3_nt: TGTGCCCCCTGGGGATTAGCGGGAGGGCCAAGCACAGATACGCAGTATTTT
cdr3_aa: CAPWGLAGGPSTDTQYF
j_call: TRBJ2-3
clone_size: .
d_call: TRBD2
v_call: TRBV6-4

cdr3_nt: TGTGCCAGTAGTCCTGGCGGTACTAGCGCGGAGACCCAGTACTTC
cdr3_aa: CASSPGGTSAETQYF
j_call: TRBJ2-5
clone_size: .
d_call: TRBD2
v_call: TRBV19

cdr3_nt: TGTGCCAGCACCCTGAGGGGGGCCGGCTCATTCAACAATGAGCAGTTCTTC
cdr3_aa: CASTLRGAGSFNNEQFF
j_call: TRBJ2-1
clone_size: .
d_call: .
v_call: TRBV27

cdr3_nt: TGTGCCTGGAGCCGAACAGTCCCGGCTCCCCTCCACTTT
cdr3_aa: CAWSRTVPAPLHF
j_call: TRBJ1-6
clone_size: .
d_call: .
v_call: TRBV30

cdr3_nt: TGTGCCAGCAGCCTAGGGGCTAGCGGGAGGGCCATCTCTTCTTTCTACGAGCAGTACTTC
cdr3_aa: CASSLGASGRAISSFYEQYF
j_call: TRBJ2-7
clone_size: .
d_call: TRBD2
v_call: TRBV28